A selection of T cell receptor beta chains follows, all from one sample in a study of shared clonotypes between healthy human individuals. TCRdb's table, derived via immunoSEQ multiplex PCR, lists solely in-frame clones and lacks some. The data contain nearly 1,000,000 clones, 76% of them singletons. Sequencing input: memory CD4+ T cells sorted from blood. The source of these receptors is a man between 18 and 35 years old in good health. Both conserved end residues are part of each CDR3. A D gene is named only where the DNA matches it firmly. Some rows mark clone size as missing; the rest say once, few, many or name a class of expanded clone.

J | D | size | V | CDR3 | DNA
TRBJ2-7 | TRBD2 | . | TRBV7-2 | CASSLAGAGDYEQYF | TGTGCCAGCAGCTTAGCTGGAGCGGGAGACTACGAGCAGTACTTC
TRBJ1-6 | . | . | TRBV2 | CASTKDSSYNSPLHF | TGTGCCAGCACCAAGGATAGCTCCTATAATTCACCCCTCCACTTT
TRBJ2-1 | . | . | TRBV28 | CASSFPQVANEQFF | TGTGCCAGCAGTTTTCCCCAGGTTGCCAATGAGCAGTTCTTC
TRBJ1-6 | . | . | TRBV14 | CASSQVRGSNSPLHF | TGTGCCAGCAGCCAAGTCAGGGGCAGTAATTCACCCCTCCACTTT
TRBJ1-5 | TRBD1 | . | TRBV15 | CATSRDRRGQGQPQHF | TGTGCCACCAGCAGAGATCGCAGGGGGCAGGGTCAGCCCCAGCATTTT
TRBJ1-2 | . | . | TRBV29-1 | CSVFSGYGYTF | TGCAGCGTTTTCTCAGGATATGGCTACACCTTC
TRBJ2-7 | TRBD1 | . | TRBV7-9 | CASSLGTGVGEQYF | TGTGCCAGCAGCTTAGGGACAGGGGTTGGCGAGCAGTACTTC
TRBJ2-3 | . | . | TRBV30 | CAWSVGLSGAQYF | TGTGCCTGGAGTGTAGGGTTATCGGGGGCGCAGTATTTT
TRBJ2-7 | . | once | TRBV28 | CASSPGQEQYF | TGTGCCAGCAGTCCTGGACAGGAGCAGTACTTC
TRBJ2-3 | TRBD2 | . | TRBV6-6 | CASSYSMPGRDTQYF | TGTGCCAGCAGTTACTCGATGCCCGGGAGGGATACGCAGTATTTT
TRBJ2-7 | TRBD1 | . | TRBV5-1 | CASSFDRGYYEQYF | TGCGCCAGCAGCTTTGACAGGGGCTACTACGAGCAGTACTTC
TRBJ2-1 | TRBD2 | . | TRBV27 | CASTPTSGILNEQFF | TGTGCCAGCACCCCGACTAGCGGGATCTTAAATGAGCAGTTCTTC
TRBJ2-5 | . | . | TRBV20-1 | CSASPQETQYF | TGCAGTGCTAGCCCGCAAGAGACCCAGTACTTC
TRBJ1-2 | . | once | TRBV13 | CASSARDRDYGYTF | TGTGCCAGCAGCGCCCGAGACCGGGACTATGGCTACACCTTC
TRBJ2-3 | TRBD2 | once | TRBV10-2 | CASRRTSGGPDTQYF | TGCGCCAGCAGAAGGACTAGCGGGGGGCCAGATACGCAGTATTTT
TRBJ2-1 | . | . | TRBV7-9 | CVSTLGVGNEQFF | TGTGTTTCTACCCTAGGGGTAGGCAATGAGCAGTTCTTC
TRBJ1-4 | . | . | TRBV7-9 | CASSLDGTGNEKLFF | TGTGCCAGCAGCTTAGATGGGACGGGTAATGAAAAACTGTTTTTT
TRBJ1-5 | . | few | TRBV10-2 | CASMGGYNQPQHF | TGCGCCAGCATGGGCGGATACAATCAGCCCCAGCATTTT
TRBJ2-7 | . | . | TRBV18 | CASSPEAGQPVYEQYF | TGTGCCAGCTCACCCGAGGCGGGACAGCCCGTCTACGAGCAGTACTTC
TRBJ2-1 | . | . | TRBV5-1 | CASSQRTAGDEQFF | TGCGCCAGCAGCCAAAGGACAGCCGGGGATGAGCAGTTCTTC
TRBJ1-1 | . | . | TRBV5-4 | CASSLDGGDTEAFF | TGTGCCAGCAGCTTAGACGGGGGGGACACTGAAGCTTTCTTT
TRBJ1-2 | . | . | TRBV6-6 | CAILDSNYGYTF | TGTGCCATCTTGGACAGTAACTATGGCTACACCTTC
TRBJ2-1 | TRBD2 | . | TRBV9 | CASSASGGNYNEQFF | TGTGCCAGCAGCGCTAGCGGGGGGAACTACAATGAGCAGTTCTTC
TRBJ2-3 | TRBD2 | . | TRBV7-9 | CASLVAGGNADTQYF | TGTGCCAGCCTCGTAGCGGGGGGTAACGCAGATACGCAGTATTTT
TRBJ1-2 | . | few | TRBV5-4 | CASSADGNYGYTF | TGTGCCAGCAGCGCTGACGGGAACTATGGCTACACCTTC